The 19 T cell receptor beta chains in this list originate from one sample, sequenced in a study of cytomegalovirus exposure and HLA in healthy donors (dated by TCRdb to about 2017). Library preparation used the immunoSEQ multiplex PCR assay. For the multiplex PCR, a mixture combining 60 forward primers for TCR Vbeta segments and 13 reverse primers for TCR Jbeta segments was used. In TCRdb, the immuneACCESS table is reduced to in-frame sequences with V and J assigned. These tables do not hold every clone; where another copy was compared, an unresolved V gene accounts for under half, and the others remain unexplained. The sample contains around 280,000 clones, 70% to 90% of them found a single time. The ten largest clones add up to roughly 2.3% of the sample. The sample consisted of PBMCs. All receptors derive from a woman under 30 in good health and CMV-seronegative.

The chain has TRBV19 and TRBJ1-4; 8 bases map to TRBD1. V gave up 4 bases and J gave up 5 bases; unmatched junction bases: 12. Germline CDR1 reads LNHDA; CDR2 reads SQIVND (reference sequence). The length of the CDR3 is 17 residues. The CDR3 protein is CASSKWVLGTGNEKLFF. The CDR3 nucleotides are TGTGCCAGTAGTAAGTGGGTTTTGGGGACAGGCAATGAAAAACTGTTTTTT.

V gene TRBV5-5 combines with J gene TRBJ1-5; TRBD1 matches at 10 bases. V lost 4 bases to trimming and J lost 2 bases; unmatched junction nucleotides: 3. Germline V gene lookup returns CDR1 SGHKS and CDR2 YYEKEE (reference sequence). This CDR3 spans 15 amino acids. Written as DNA, the CDR3 is TGTGCCAGCAGCCCCGGGACAGGGGGCAATCAGCCCCAGCATTTT. This translates into CASSPGTGGNQPQHF.

V and J are TRBV27 and TRBJ2-1, with 11 nucleotides matching TRBD2. Looked up from germline, CDR1 is MNHEY and CDR2 is SMNVEV (reference sequence). Losses at the gene ends were 7 bases for V and 6 bases for J; bases not matched to a gene: 17. The length of the CDR3 is 18 residues. The CDR3 loop is CASILNGLAGGRGNEQFF. CDR3 sequence (DNA): TGTGCCAGCATCCTCAACGGCCTAGCGGGGGGACGAGGCAATGAGCAGTTCTTC.

This chain uses TRBV7-9 with TRBJ1-2, with 7 positions matching TRBD1. Germline trimming cut 3 bases from V and 8 bases from J; bases unmatched to any gene: 6. The CDR3 consists of 13 residues. Germline V CDR1 and CDR2: SEHNR, FQNEAQ (reference sequence). CDR3 bases: TGTGCCAGCAGCTTTGAGGGGGCGGGAGGCTACACCTTC. Translating gives CASSFEGAGGYTF.

This rearrangement joins TRBV10-1 to TRBJ2-3, with a tentative D call TRBD2 (5 bases). CDR1 WNHNN and CDR2 SYGVQD come from the germline V gene (reference sequence). Trimming took 2 bases from V and 7 from J, leaving 10 bases between them. The CDR3 length is 13 residues. CDR3 region: CASSETLANTQYF. Written as DNA, the CDR3 is TGCGCCAGCAGTGAGACTCTAGCAAATACGCAGTATTTT.

The gene calls are TRBV11-2 and TRBJ2-7; 8 nucleotides match TRBD2. Per the germline V gene, CDR1 is SGHAT and CDR2 is FQNNGV. V trimming: 4 bases; J trimming: 4 bases; junction bases outside the gene matches: 6. This CDR3 has 14 amino acids. The CDR3, as DNA: TGTGCCAGCAGCTACGGGGGGGGCTATTACGAGCAGTACTTC. Protein sequence: CASSYGGGYYEQYF.

This chain joins TRBV2 and TRBJ1-5, with D hard to call. Germline lookup yields CDR1 SNHLY and CDR2 FYNNEI. This CDR3 is built from 14 residues. V lost 4 bases and J 1 base, leaving 8 bases between the germline ends. Here the CDR3 reads CASSGPVSNQPQHF. In DNA, the CDR3 is TGTGCCAGCAGTGGGCCAGTAAGCAATCAGCCCCAGCATTTT.

CDR3 sequence: CSCSGDDEKLFF. CDR3 nucleotide sequence: TGTTCCTGCTCAGGGGATGATGAAAAACTGTTTTTT. The chain joins TRBV7-9 to TRBJ1-4; possible D gene TRBD1, 6 bases. Germline V gene sequence: CDR1 SEHNR, CDR2 FQNEAQ (reference sequence). This CDR3 spans 12 amino acids.

The rearrangement joins TRBV6-1 to TRBJ1-1; D is perhaps TRBD1 (6 bases). The germline V gene encodes CDR1 MNHNS and CDR2 SASEGT. V dropped 6 bases and J dropped 3 bases, with 14 bases sitting between them. CDR3 length: 14 residues. The CDR3 spells CASSQTGRDTEAFF. The CDR3 coding sequence is TGTGCCAGCAGCCAAACAGGGCGGGACACTGAAGCTTTCTTT.

The chain has TRBV10-3 and TRBJ1-2; D is perhaps TRBD1 (5 bases). Trimming took 0 bases from V and 8 from J, leaving 13 bases between them. CDR3 length: 14 amino acids. Germline-derived CDR1 and CDR2 are ENHRY and SYGVKD. CDR3 in amino acids: CAISESLGEGGYTF. In DNA form, the CDR3 reads TGTGCCATCAGTGAGTCGCTAGGGGAAGGAGGCTACACCTTC.

The gene calls are TRBV10-2 and TRBJ2-1, with D maybe TRBD2 (7 bases). The germline CDR1 and CDR2 sequences are WSHSY and SAAADI. V was trimmed by 5 bases and J by 5 bases, leaving 19 bases between them. The CDR3 runs to 16 residues. The chain's CDR3 is CASSSGRAGDNNEQFF. CDR3 bases: TGCGCCAGCAGTTCCGGAAGGGCGGGGGACAACAATGAGCAGTTCTTC.

V usage is TRBV5-1 and J usage is TRBJ2-1; D might be TRBD1 (5 bases). Germline CDR1 and CDR2: SGHRS and YFSETQ. CDR3 length: 14 residues. The V end was cut by 4 bases, the J end by 7 bases, with 15 bases between. The CDR3 DNA is TGCGCCAGCAGCCTTGGGGCAGTAAAGAATGAGCAGTTCTTC. It codes for CASSLGAVKNEQFF.

J is TRBJ1-5 and V is TRBV9; the match to TRBD1 covers 8 bases. The CDR3 contains 14 residues. Germline values: CDR1 SGDLS, CDR2 YYNGEE. Unmatched junction bases numbered 5, after V lost 7 bases and J lost 2 bases. CDR3 residues: CASSLTGGNQPQHF. DNA of the CDR3: TGTGCCAGCTCACTGACAGGGGGCAATCAGCCCCAGCATTTT.

This chain links TRBV11-2 with TRBJ2-3; perhaps TRBD2 as D (6 bases). The CDR3 totals 14 residues. The V gene lost 1 base and the J gene lost 6 bases, with 11 bases spanning the gap. CDR1 and CDR2 (germline): SGHAT, FQNNGV. The CDR3 DNA sequence: TGTGCCAGCAGCTTAGCTAGCGCTTCCGATACGCAGTATTTT. It encodes CASSLASASDTQYF.

This chain connects TRBV13 to TRBJ2-1; 8 bases match TRBD2. Unmatched junction bases numbered 8, after V lost 5 bases and J lost 5 bases. The length of the CDR3 is 15 residues. The germline V gene has CDR1 PRHDT and CDR2 FYEKMQ (reference sequence). The CDR3 spells CASSGRLAPDNEQFF. For the CDR3, the DNA is TGTGCCAGCAGCGGGAGACTAGCGCCGGACAATGAGCAGTTCTTC.

The DNA for the CDR3 is TGTGCCAGTACAGTCTCCTATAATTCACCCCTCCACTTT. This encodes CASTVSYNSPLHF. The genes are TRBV19 and TRBJ1-6, with no clear D. The germline V gene has CDR1 LNHDA and CDR2 SQIVND (reference sequence). V gave up 7 bases and J gave up 0 bases, with 4 bases separating them. The CDR3 totals 13 residues.

The chain joins TRBV5-1 to TRBJ2-1; the match to TRBD2 covers 7 bases. This CDR3 is 15 amino acids long. Germline loops: CDR1 SGHRS, CDR2 YFSETQ. V lost 4 bases, J lost 0 bases, and 4 bases stayed unmatched. The CDR3 DNA follows: TGCGCCAGCAGCCCCGGGGGGAGCTCCTACAATGAGCAGTTCTTC. Translating gives CASSPGGSSYNEQFF.

This chain links TRBV7-3 with TRBJ1-3; D ambiguous. Trimming removed 5 bases from V and 8 bases from J, with 16 bases in between. This CDR3 spans 14 amino acids. Germline-derived CDR1 and CDR2 are SGHTA and FQGTGA. CDR3 DNA: TGTGCCAGCAGCCTGATTTTCACATATGACACCATATATTTT. Its translation is CASSLIFTYDTIYF.

This chain links TRBV4-1 with TRBJ1-3; 7 positions agree with TRBD1. The ends lost 1 base at V and 4 bases at J; junction bases unmatched: 4. Germline CDR1 and CDR2: MGHRA and YSYEKL. CDR3 length equals 15 residues. CDR3 bases: TGCGCCAGCAGCCAAGTAACAGGGGACGGAAACACCATATATTTT. Residues: CASSQVTGDGNTIYF.